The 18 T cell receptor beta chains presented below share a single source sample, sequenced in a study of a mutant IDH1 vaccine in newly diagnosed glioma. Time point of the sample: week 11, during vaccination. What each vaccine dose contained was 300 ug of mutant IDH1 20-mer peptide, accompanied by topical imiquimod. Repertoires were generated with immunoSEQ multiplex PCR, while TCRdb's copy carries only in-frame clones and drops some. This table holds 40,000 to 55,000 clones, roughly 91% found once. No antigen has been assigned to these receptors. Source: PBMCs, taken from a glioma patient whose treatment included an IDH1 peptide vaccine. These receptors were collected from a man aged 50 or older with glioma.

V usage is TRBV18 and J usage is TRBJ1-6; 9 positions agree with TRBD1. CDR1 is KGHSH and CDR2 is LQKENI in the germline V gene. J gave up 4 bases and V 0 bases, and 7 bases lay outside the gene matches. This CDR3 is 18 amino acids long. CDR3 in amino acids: CASSPPIGQGPYNSPLHF. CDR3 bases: TGTGCCAGCTCACCACCTATAGGACAGGGGCCTTATAATTCACCCCTCCACTTT.

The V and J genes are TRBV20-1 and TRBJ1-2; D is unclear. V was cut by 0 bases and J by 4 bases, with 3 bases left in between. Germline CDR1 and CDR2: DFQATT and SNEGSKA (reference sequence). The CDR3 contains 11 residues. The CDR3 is CSARDSYGYTF. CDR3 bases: TGCAGTGCTAGAGACAGCTATGGCTACACCTTC.

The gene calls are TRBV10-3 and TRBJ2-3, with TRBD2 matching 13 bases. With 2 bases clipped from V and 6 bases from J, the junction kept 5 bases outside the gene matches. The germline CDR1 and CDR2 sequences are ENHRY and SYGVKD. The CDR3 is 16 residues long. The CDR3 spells CAISEGTSGVWDTQYF. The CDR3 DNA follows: TGTGCCATCAGTGAGGGGACTAGCGGGGTCTGGGATACGCAGTATTTT.

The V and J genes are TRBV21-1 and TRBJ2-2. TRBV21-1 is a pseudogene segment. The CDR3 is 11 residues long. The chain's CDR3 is CASSNTGELFF. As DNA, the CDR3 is TGTGCCAGCAGCAACACCGGGGAGCTGTTTTTT.

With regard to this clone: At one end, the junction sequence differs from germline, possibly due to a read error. The CDR3: CASSPVGSYNEQFF. The CDR3 bases are TGTGCTAGCAGCCCCGTCGGATCGTACAATGAGCAGTTCTTC. The chain is built from TRBV7-7 and TRBJ2-1; D unresolved. CDR3 length: 14 residues. CDR1 and CDR2 from the germline V gene are SSHAT and FNYEAQ (reference sequence). Together with reference TRBV7-7 and TRBJ2-1, the CDR3 gives the full variable domain: GAGVSQSPRYKVTKRGQDVTLRCDPISSHATLYWYQQALGQGPEFLTYFNYEAQPDKSGLPSDRFSAERPEGSISTLTIQRTEQRDSAMYRCASSPVGSYNEQFFGPGTRLTVL.

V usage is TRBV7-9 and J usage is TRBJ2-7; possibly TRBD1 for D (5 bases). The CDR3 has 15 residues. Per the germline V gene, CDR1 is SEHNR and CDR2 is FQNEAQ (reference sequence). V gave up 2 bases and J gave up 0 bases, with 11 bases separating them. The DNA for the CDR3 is TGTGCCAGCAGCTTAAGTACAGGAGCCTCCTACGAGCAGTACTTC. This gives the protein CASSLSTGASYEQYF.

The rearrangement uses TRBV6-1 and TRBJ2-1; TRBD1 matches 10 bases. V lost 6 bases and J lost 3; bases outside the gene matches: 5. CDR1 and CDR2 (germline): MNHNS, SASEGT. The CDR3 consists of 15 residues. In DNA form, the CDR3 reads TGTGCCAGCAGGGCCGGGACAGGGGTCTACAATGAGCAGTTCTTC. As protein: CASRAGTGVYNEQFF.

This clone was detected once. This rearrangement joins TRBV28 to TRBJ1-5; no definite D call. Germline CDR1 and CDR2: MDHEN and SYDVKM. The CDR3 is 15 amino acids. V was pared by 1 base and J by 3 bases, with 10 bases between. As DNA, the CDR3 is TGTGCCAGCAGTTTATCCGGTTCGTACAATCAGCCCCAGCATTTT. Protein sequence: CASSLSGSYNQPQHF.

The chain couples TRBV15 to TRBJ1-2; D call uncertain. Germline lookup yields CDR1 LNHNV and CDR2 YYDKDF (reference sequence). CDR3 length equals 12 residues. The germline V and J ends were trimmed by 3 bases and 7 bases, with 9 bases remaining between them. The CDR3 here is CATSSQSFGYTF. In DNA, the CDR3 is TGTGCCACCAGCAGTCAGAGCTTTGGCTACACCTTC.

The CDR3 DNA follows: TGTGCCTGGACCGACAGCCCCAATCAGCCCCAGCATTTT. Encoded protein: CAWTDSPNQPQHF. The V call is TRBV30, the J call TRBJ1-5, with D possibly being TRBD1 (5 bases). The CDR3 consists of 13 residues. The germline V gene has CDR1 GTSNPN and CDR2 SVGIG (reference sequence). The V and J ends lost 4 bases and 3 bases respectively, with 10 bases between them.

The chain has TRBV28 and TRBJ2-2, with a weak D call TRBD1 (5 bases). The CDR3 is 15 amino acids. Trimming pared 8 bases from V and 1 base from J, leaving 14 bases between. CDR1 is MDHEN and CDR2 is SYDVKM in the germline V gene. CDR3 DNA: TGTGCCAGCGGCACAGGTAAACGGAACACCGGGGAGCTGTTTTTT. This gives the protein CASGTGKRNTGELFF.

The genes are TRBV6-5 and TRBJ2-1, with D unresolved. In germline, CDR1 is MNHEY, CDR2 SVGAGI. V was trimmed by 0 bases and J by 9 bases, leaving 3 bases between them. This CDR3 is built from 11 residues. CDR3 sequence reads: CASSYSGEQFF. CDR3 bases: TGTGCCAGCAGTTACTCGGGTGAGCAGTTCTTC.

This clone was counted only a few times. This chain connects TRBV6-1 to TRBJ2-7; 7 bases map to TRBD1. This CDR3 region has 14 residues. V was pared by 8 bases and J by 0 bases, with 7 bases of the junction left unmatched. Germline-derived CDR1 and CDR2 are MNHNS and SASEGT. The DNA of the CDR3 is TGTGCCAGCCTTAGACAGGGAGCCTCCTACGAGCAGTACTTC. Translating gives CASLRQGASYEQYF.

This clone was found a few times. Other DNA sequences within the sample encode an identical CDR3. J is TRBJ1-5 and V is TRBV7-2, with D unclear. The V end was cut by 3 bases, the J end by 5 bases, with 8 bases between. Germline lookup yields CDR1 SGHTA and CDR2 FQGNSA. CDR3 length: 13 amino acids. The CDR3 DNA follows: TGTGCCAGCAGCTTGTTGGGAGATCAGCCCCAGCATTTT. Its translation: CASSLLGDQPQHF. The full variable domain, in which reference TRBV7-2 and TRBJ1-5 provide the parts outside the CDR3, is GAGVSQSPSNKVTEKGKDVELRCDPISGHTALYWYRQSLGQGLEFLIYFQGNSAPDKSGLPSDRFSAERTGGSVSTLTIQRTQQEDSAVYLCASSLLGDQPQHFGDGTRLSIL.

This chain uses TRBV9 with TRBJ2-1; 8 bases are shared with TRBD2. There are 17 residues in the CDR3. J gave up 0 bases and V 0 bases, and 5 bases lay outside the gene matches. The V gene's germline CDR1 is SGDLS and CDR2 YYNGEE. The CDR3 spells CASSVGLGGASYNEQFF. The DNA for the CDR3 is TGTGCCAGCAGCGTAGGTCTCGGGGGGGCCTCCTACAATGAGCAGTTCTTC.

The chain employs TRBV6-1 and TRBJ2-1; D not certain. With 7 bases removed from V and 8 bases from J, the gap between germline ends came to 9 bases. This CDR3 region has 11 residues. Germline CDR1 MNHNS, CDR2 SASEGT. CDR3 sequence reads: CASNQYYEQFF. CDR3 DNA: TGTGCCAGCAATCAGTATTATGAGCAGTTCTTC.

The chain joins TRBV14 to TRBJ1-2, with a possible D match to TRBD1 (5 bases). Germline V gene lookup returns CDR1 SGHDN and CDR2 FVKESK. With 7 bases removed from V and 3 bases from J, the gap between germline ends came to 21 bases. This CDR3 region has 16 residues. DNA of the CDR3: TGTGCCAGCACCTCCTGGGGGAGGGTTGAGGACTATGGCTACACCTTC. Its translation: CASTSWGRVEDYGYTF. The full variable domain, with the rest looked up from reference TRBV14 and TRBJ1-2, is EAGVTQFPSHSVIEKGQTVTLRCDPISGHDNLYWYRRVMGKEIKFLLHFVKESKQDESGMPNNRFLAERTGGTYSTLKVQPAELEDSGVYFCASTSWGRVEDYGYTFGSGTRLTVV.

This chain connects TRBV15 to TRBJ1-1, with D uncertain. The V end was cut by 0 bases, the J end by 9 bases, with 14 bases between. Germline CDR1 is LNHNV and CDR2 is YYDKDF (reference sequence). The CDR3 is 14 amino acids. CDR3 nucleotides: TGTGCCACCAGCAGAGATGGGTCGCAGTCCCAAGCTTTCTTT. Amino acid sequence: CATSRDGSQSQAFF.